This T cell receptor (beta chain) was recorded in a study of technical replicates of blood from a handful of donors. Assay: immunoSEQ multiplex PCR; the TCRdb copy retains only in-frame clones and omits some. The table shows under 90,000 clones, with about 94% occurring only once. The CDR3 sequence is 14 residues long. The V segment lost 0 bases and the J segment 9 bases; nucleotides outside the gene matches: 6. Germline CDR1 reads ENHRY; CDR2 reads SYGVKD. The chain recombines TRBV10-3 with TRBJ2-3, with TRBD2 matching 7 bases. The origin of this receptor is a human donor in good health. The sample comprised T cells isolated from PBMCs. The CDR3 region is CAISESPQRGTQYF. CDR3 bases: TGTGCCATCAGTGAGTCCCCCCAGCGGGGCACGCAGTATTTT.